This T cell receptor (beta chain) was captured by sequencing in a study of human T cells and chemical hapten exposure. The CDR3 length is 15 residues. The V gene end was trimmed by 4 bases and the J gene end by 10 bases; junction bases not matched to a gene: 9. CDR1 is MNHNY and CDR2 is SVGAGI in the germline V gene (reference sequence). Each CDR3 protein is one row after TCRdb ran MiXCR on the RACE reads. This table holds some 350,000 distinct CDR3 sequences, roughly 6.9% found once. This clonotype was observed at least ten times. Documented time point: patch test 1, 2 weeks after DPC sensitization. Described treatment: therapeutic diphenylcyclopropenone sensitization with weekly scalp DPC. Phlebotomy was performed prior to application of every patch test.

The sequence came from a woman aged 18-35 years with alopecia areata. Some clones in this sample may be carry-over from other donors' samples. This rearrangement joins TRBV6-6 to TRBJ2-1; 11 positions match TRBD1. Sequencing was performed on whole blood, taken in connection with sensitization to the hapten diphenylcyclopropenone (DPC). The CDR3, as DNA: TGTGCCAGCAGTTTGGACAGGGGGCTTACACCCGAGCAGTTCTTC. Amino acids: CASSLDRGLTPEQFF.